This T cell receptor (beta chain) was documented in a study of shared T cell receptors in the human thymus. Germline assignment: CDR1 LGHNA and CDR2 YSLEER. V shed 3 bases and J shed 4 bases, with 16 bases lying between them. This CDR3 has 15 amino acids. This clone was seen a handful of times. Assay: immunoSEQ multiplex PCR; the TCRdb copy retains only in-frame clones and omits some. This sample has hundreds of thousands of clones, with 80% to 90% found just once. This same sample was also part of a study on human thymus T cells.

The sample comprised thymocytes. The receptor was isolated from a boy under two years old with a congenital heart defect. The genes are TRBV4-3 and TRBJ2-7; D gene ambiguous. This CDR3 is CASSHQWADKYEQYF. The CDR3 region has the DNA TGCGCCAGCAGCCACCAATGGGCCGACAAGTACGAGCAGTACTTC.